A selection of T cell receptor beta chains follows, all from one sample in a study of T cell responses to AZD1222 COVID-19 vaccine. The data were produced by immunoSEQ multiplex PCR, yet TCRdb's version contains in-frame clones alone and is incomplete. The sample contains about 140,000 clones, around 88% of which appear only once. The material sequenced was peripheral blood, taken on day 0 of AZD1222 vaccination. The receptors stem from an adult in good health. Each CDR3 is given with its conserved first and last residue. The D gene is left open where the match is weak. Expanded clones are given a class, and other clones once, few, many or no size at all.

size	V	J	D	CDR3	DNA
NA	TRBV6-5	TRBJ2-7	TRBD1	CAVVQGRGREQYF	TGTGCCGTAGTACAGGGGCGCGGAAGAGAGCAGTACTTC
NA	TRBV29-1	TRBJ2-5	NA	CSVELQGRGETQYF	TGCAGCGTTGAACTCCAGGGTCGGGGGGAGACCCAGTACTTC
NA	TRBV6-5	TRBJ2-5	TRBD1	CASSNRGLQETQYF	TGTGCCAGCAGCAACAGGGGGCTGCAAGAGACCCAGTACTTC
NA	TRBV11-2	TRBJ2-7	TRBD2	CASSSYSGRDYIKQYF	TGTGCCAGCAGCTCTTATAGCGGGAGAGACTATATCAAGCAGTACTTC
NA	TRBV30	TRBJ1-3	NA	CAWSQISGNTIYF	TGTGCCTGGAGTCAGATCTCTGGAAACACCATATATTTT
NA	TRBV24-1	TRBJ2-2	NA	CATMGGDYTGELFF	TGTGCCACCATGGGGGGAGATTATACCGGGGAGCTGTTTTTT
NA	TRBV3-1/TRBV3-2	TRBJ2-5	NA	CASSPGPGVLETQYF	TGTGCCAGCAGCCCGGGGCCCGGGGTGTTGGAGACCCAGTACTTC
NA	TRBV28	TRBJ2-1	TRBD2	CASTTPSGTTRNEQFF	TGTGCCAGCACCACCCCGTCGGGGACTACCCGAAATGAGCAGTTCTTC
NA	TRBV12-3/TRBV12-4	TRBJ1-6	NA	CASSAVLGSPLHF	TGTGCCAGCAGTGCCGTACTAGGTTCACCCCTCCACTTT
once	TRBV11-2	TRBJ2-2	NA	CASSLGRRTAPAGELFF	TGTGCCAGCAGCTTAGGCCGCCGAACGGCCCCCGCCGGGGAGCTGTTTTTT
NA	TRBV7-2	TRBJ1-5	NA	CASSFVGGGNQPQHF	TGTGCCAGCAGCTTTGTCGGAGGGGGCAATCAGCCCCAGCATTTT